One and the same sample provided the 27 T cell receptor beta chains below, sequenced in a study of blood T cells in healthy people across ages. A J-beta primer mix and a sample-barcoded 5' primer were used in a second PCR of roughly 6 to 12 cycles. A single record per CDR3 protein comes from TCRdb applying MiXCR to the 5' RACE reads. Of about 1.8 million distinct CDR3 sequences detected, approximately 50% appear once; the ten largest clones hold over 2%. Sequences were obtained from blood. The origin of the receptors is a woman between 35 and 50 years old in good health.

The rearrangement joins TRBV28 to TRBJ1-2; D is undetermined. Trimming took 9 bases from V and 4 from J, leaving 15 bases between them. The CDR3 consists of 13 residues. The germline gives CDR1 MDHEN, CDR2 SYDVKM. Here the CDR3 reads CASASGVVYGYTF. DNA of the CDR3: TGTGCCAGTGCCTCTGGGGTGGTCTATGGCTACACCTTC.

This clonotype was detected a few times. The chain carries TRBV20-1 and TRBJ2-7, with 9 bases that match TRBD2. CDR1 DFQATT and CDR2 SNEGSKA come from the germline V gene (reference sequence). This CDR3 has 15 residues. V was pared by 5 bases and J by 3 bases, with 11 bases of the junction left unmatched. The CDR3 spells CSARTPGLAYYEQYF. CDR3 DNA sequence: TGCAGTGCTCGGACCCCGGGACTAGCTTACTACGAGCAGTACTTC.

The chain carries TRBV20-1 and TRBJ2-4; 9 bases agree with TRBD1. The CDR3 runs 15 residues. Germline CDR1 is DFQATT and CDR2 is SNEGSKA (reference sequence). Unmatched junction bases numbered 9, after V lost 7 bases and J lost 2 bases. CDR3 loop: CSVVDRGGTKNIQYF. The CDR3 DNA reads as TGCAGTGTCGTGGACAGGGGAGGGACCAAAAACATTCAGTACTTC.

The table lists this clonotype with a count of one. This chain uses TRBV20-1 with TRBJ2-3; a possible D gene is TRBD1 (6 bases). The CDR3 runs 14 residues. The V and J ends lost 8 bases and 4 bases respectively, with 19 bases between them. CDR1 is DFQATT, CDR2 SNEGSKA, per germline (reference sequence). CDR3 in DNA: TGCAGTACTGAGCCACTAGGGGGTCCAGATACGCAGTATTTT. This encodes CSTEPLGGPDTQYF.

V and J are TRBV6-6 and TRBJ2-1, with 10 nucleotides matching TRBD1. CDR1 is MNHNY, CDR2 SVGAGI, per germline (reference sequence). V was pared by 7 bases and J by 10 bases, with 4 bases of the junction left unmatched. The CDR3 extends over 12 amino acids. CDR3 sequence: CASKDRGREQFF. Here the CDR3 DNA reads TGTGCCAGCAAAGACAGGGGGCGGGAGCAGTTCTTC.

This clonotype was picked up one time. The chain combines TRBV28 with TRBJ2-1; D is possibly TRBD2 (6 bases). The ends were cut back, 3 bases at V and 5 bases at J, with 14 bases in the middle. The V gene's germline CDR1 is MDHEN and CDR2 SYDVKM. This CDR3 contains 15 residues. For the CDR3, the DNA is TGTGCCAGCAGTTTGATGGGCGGGGTGAACAATGAGCAGTTCTTC. Translated, it gives CASSLMGGVNNEQFF. Looking up the rest from reference TRBV28 and TRBJ2-1 gives the full variable domain: DVKVTQSSRYLVKRTGEKVFLECVQDMDHENMFWYRQDPGLGLRLIYFSYDVKMKEKGDIPEGYSVSREKKERFSLILESASTNQTSMYLCASSLMGGVNNEQFFGPGTRLTVL.

V usage is TRBV25-1 and J usage is TRBJ2-1; no clear D. The CDR3 is 14 amino acids. Per germline, CDR1 MGHDK and CDR2 SYGVNS. V was pared by 3 bases and J by 6 bases, with 12 bases between. As DNA, the CDR3 is TGTGCCAGCAGTGAGTTCGGTGGCCCCAATGAGCAGTTCTTC. Encoded protein: CASSEFGGPNEQFF.

A note on this clonotype: Germline is not matched at one junction end, which may reflect a read error. The gene calls are TRBV12-5 and TRBJ2-1, with 9 bases aligning to TRBD2. From germline, CDR1 is LGHNT and CDR2 FRNRAP. The CDR3 extends over 13 amino acids. This CDR3 is CASGLKAGGRQFF. CDR3 in DNA: TGCGCTAGTGGTTTGAAGGCGGGGGGGCGGCAGTTCTTC.

This clonotype has a handful of counts. J is TRBJ2-1 and V is TRBV5-1; 12 positions match TRBD1. There are 17 residues in the CDR3. Per the germline V gene, CDR1 is SGHRS and CDR2 is YFSETQ. V was clipped by 3 bases and J by 7 bases; unmatched bases: 11. CDR3 in amino acids: CASSSPGTGGLMNEQFF. As DNA, the CDR3 is TGCGCCAGCAGCTCTCCGGGGACAGGGGGCCTTATGAATGAGCAGTTCTTC.

This clonotype came up a few times. The gene calls are TRBV6-5 and TRBJ2-3, with 9 bases matching TRBD1. V trimming: 3 bases; J trimming: 1 base; junction bases outside the gene matches: 2. Germline-derived CDR1 and CDR2 are MNHEY and SVGAGI. CDR3 length: 15 residues. CDR3 coding DNA: TGTGCCAGCAGTTATCGGACAGGGGGCACAGATACGCAGTATTTT. Protein sequence: CASSYRTGGTDTQYF.

The rearrangement links TRBV25-1 to TRBJ1-1, with TRBD1 matching over 7 bases. The CDR3 loop spans 15 amino acids. Germline trimming cut 3 bases from V and 1 base from J; bases unmatched to any gene: 5. Germline-derived CDR1 and CDR2 are MGHDK and SYGVNS. This CDR3 reads CASSDVGQENTEAFF. CDR3 sequence (DNA): TGTGCCAGCAGTGACGTCGGACAGGAGAACACTGAAGCTTTCTTT.

The chain has TRBV5-5 and TRBJ1-2; possibly TRBD1 for D (5 bases). Germline V gene data show CDR1 as SGHKS and CDR2 as YYEKEE (reference sequence). V lost 4 bases, J lost 11 bases, and 18 bases lay in between. This CDR3 contains 13 residues. DNA of the CDR3: TGTGCCAGCAGCGTGGGAGGGGATAAGTTTTACACCTTC. Translation gives CASSVGGDKFYTF. Together with reference TRBV5-5 and TRBJ1-2, the CDR3 gives the full variable domain: DAGVTQSPTHLIKTRGQQVTLRCSPISGHKSVSWYQQVLGQGPQFIFQYYEKEERGRGNFPDRFSARQFPNYSSELNVNALLLGDSALYLCASSVGGDKFYTFGSGTRLTVV.

The V gene is TRBV6-2 or TRBV6-3, the J gene TRBJ2-5; 13 nucleotides match TRBD2. Germline V gene sequence: CDR1 MNHEY, CDR2 SVGEGT. J lost 4 bases, V lost 4 bases, and 12 bases had no gene match. This CDR3 is 18 amino acids long. The CDR3 coding sequence is TGTGCCAGCAGTTCCAACCCCCTTTGGACTAGCGGGGGAGAGACCCAGTACTTC. Translated, it gives CASSSNPLWTSGGETQYF.

The chain couples TRBV9 to TRBJ1-2; D unresolved. The CDR3 is 14 residues long. Per the germline V gene, CDR1 is SGDLS and CDR2 is YYNGEE. The ends were cut back, 0 bases at V and 2 bases at J, with 8 bases in the middle. CDR3 amino acids: CASSVGSQNYGYTF. The CDR3 region has the DNA TGTGCCAGCAGCGTAGGTTCGCAAAACTATGGCTACACCTTC.

This chain links TRBV5-1 with TRBJ2-3; D might be TRBD1 or TRBD2, each matching 5 bases. This CDR3 is 15 amino acids long. Trimming cost V 4 bases and J 4 bases, with 16 bases left between them. Germline V lookup: CDR1 SGHRS, CDR2 YFSETQ. The CDR3 DNA reads as TGCGCCAGCAGCCCGGCGAAACGGGGACCAGATACGCAGTATTTT. Encoded protein: CASSPAKRGPDTQYF. Full variable domain (rest looked up from reference TRBV5-1 and TRBJ2-3): KAGVTQTPRYLIKTRGQQVTLSCSPISGHRSVSWYQQTPGQGLQFLFEYFSETQRNKGNFPGRFSGRQFSNSRSEMNVSTLELGDSALYLCASSPAKRGPDTQYFGPGTRLTVL.

The gene calls are TRBV5-1 and TRBJ2-3; tentatively, D is TRBD2 (7 bases). The CDR3 covers 14 residues. The germline CDR1 and CDR2 sequences are SGHRS and YFSETQ. The V end was cut by 9 bases, the J end by 5 bases, with 19 bases between. The CDR3 DNA reads as TGCGCCACCACTGGGGGGGCCATCGAAGATACGCAGTATTTT. Translated, it gives CATTGGAIEDTQYF.

In the case of this clonotype: No DNA is shown, since the ends of the CDR3 on it are uncertain; the CDR3 is the one TCRdb lists. The chain has TRBV2 and TRBJ2-7; the D call of TRBD1 is as the table states it, not checked on the DNA. The germline CDR1 and CDR2 sequences are SNHLY and FYNNEI. With termini counted, the CDR3 has 15 amino acids. The CDR3 region is CASFGSGGLGYEQYF.

V is TRBV9 and J is TRBJ2-1; D may match TRBD1 or TRBD2 (6 bases each). Germline V gene sequence: CDR1 SGDLS, CDR2 YYNGEE. The germline V and J ends were trimmed by 3 bases and 1 base, with 14 bases remaining between them. This CDR3 is 16 amino acids long. This CDR3 reads CASSAGGGLSYNEQFF. CDR3 DNA: TGTGCCAGCAGCGCCGGTGGGGGGCTGTCCTACAATGAGCAGTTCTTC.

The chain employs TRBV9 and TRBJ2-1; 9 bases match TRBD2. V shed 0 bases, J shed 12 bases, and the junction held 7 bases outside the gene matches. This CDR3 comprises 14 residues. The germline V gene has CDR1 SGDLS and CDR2 YYNGEE. This CDR3 reads CASSVGTSDGGQFF. The CDR3 DNA reads as TGTGCCAGCAGCGTAGGGACTAGCGACGGTGGGCAGTTCTTC.

This sequence joins TRBV29-1 and TRBJ2-5; D tentatively reads TRBD1 or TRBD2 (6 bases each). V lost 6 bases and J 1 base, leaving 24 bases between the germline ends. This CDR3 has 17 amino acids. Germline V CDR1 and CDR2: SQVTM, ANQGSEA. This CDR3 is CSVGDWLRGATQETQYF. The CDR3 nucleotides read TGCAGCGTGGGAGATTGGCTGAGGGGGGCAACCCAAGAGACCCAGTACTTC.

The rearrangement links TRBV10-3 to TRBJ2-7, with a tentative D call TRBD1 (6 bases). This CDR3 has 14 residues. Germline V gene lookup returns CDR1 ENHRY and CDR2 SYGVKD. V lost 6 bases and J 0 bases, leaving 12 bases between the germline ends. As DNA, the CDR3 is TGTGCCATCAGGGCGACAGGTACCTCCTACGAGCAGTACTTC. Translating it yields CAIRATGTSYEQYF.

V is TRBV6-5 and J is TRBJ2-2, with D perhaps assigned TRBD1 or TRBD2 (6 bases each). The V gene lost 2 bases and the J gene lost 6 bases, with 22 bases spanning the gap. The CDR3 runs 18 residues. Germline V gives CDR1 MNHEY, CDR2 SVGAGI. CDR3 sequence: CASSYVYLGGTRSGELFF. The CDR3 DNA reads as TGTGCCAGCAGTTACGTATATCTAGGGGGGACGAGGTCCGGGGAGCTGTTTTTT.

The sample holds one count of this clonotype. An end of the junction differs from the germline gene, which may be a read error. The chain combines TRBV5-1 with TRBJ2-7; D is possibly TRBD2 (6 bases). CDR1 and CDR2 (germline): SGHRS, YFSETQ. The CDR3 runs 16 residues. CDR3 sequence reads: CASSSGLLAEIYERYF. The CDR3 DNA reads as TGCGCCAGCAGCTCCGGACTTTTAGCGGAGATCTACGAGCGGTACTTC.

The rearrangement joins TRBV9 to TRBJ1-2, with D perhaps matching TRBD1 (5 bases). CDR3 size: 16 residues. The germline CDR1 and CDR2 sequences are SGDLS and YYNGEE. Trimming removed 3 bases at V and 4 bases at J, with 19 bases between. The CDR3 coding sequence is TGTGCCAGCAGCGATGCGGTGGGGGGTGAAATCTATGGCTACACCTTC. This gives the protein CASSDAVGGEIYGYTF.

About this clonotype itself: One junction end disagrees with the germline gene, perhaps due to a read error. This chain uses TRBV7-2 with TRBJ2-1; D might be TRBD1 or TRBD2, each matching 5 bases. There are 15 residues in the CDR3. Germline V gene sequence: CDR1 SGHTA, CDR2 FQGNSA. The CDR3 loop is CAGSLRDPSYNEQFF. The CDR3 DNA follows: TGTGCCGGCAGCTTAAGGGACCCCTCCTACAATGAGCAGTTCTTC.

In this sample, this clonotype turned up once. The J gene is TRBJ1-2, the V gene TRBV11-2; D may be TRBD1 (5 bases). Trimming removed 2 bases at V and 4 bases at J, with 11 bases between. Per the germline V gene, CDR1 is SGHAT and CDR2 is FQNNGV. This CDR3 has 14 residues. This CDR3 reads CASSLIGDSYGYTF. CDR3 nucleotide sequence: TGTGCCAGCAGCTTAATCGGAGACAGCTATGGCTACACCTTC.

This clonotype was detected only a few times. This chain links TRBV5-6 with TRBJ2-1, with D maybe TRBD1 (5 bases). The CDR3 totals 15 residues. Germline V gene lookup returns CDR1 SGHDT and CDR2 YYEEEE. Trimming left V 4 bases short and J 5 bases short, with 16 bases between. The chain's CDR3 is CASSPLGPKDNEQFF. The CDR3 DNA reads as TGTGCCAGCAGCCCTCTGGGGCCTAAGGACAATGAGCAGTTCTTC.